This TCR beta chain was found in a study of Ad26.COV2.S vaccination and SARS-CoV-2 variants (dated by TCRdb to the early 2020s). The study in broad terms: Donors in the vaccine arm were drawn from COV1001, a phase I-IIa trial of Ad26.COV2.S in healthy adults that was multicentre, randomized, double-blind and placebo-controlled. Ad26.COV2.S was given intramuscularly at 5x10^10 or 1x10^11 viral particles, as a single shot or as two shots 56 days apart. TCRbeta repertoire sequencing served as the tool for gauging how specific and how broad the SARS-CoV-2-reactive T cell receptors were following Ad26.COV2.S vaccination. The TCR-sequenced set comprised around 30 samples: around 20 Ad26.COV2.S vaccine recipients, 5 placebo recipients and 8 SARS-CoV-2 convalescent individuals. Trial participants were randomized into five groups of five: low-dose or high-dose Ad26.COV2.S given once or twice, or placebo on both occasions. Investigators remained blinded to trial group allocation during experiments and outcome assessment. Study-wide findings and limitations: Substantial breadth of spike-specific CD8+ and CD4+ T cell responses was reported after vaccination. The authors noted that the TCR breadth and depth analyses may have underestimated total T cell responses. Comparable non-spike TCR breadth was observed between vaccine and placebo recipients, consistent with only spike being contained in the vaccine. Compared with placebo recipients, Ad26.COV2.S recipients showed higher spike-specific TCR breadth (P = 0.0014). The study lacked the statistical power to compare responses across vaccine doses or regimens.

CDR1 is given as LNHDA and CDR2 as SQIVND, both from the germline V gene (reference sequence). Measured from the cysteine to the phenylalanine, the CDR3 is 17 residues long. Just the 51-base CDR3 DNA is kept, in frame starting at base 1. The V end loses 3 bases and the J end loses 0 bases, and a stretch of 15 bases separates them. Points on this clone: Its antigen remains unidentified. No base qualities exist here, and no much larger clone lies one base off it.

Sample treatment or condition, as interpreted from the label and publication: about 20 received Ad26.COV2.S at low or high dose, single or two shots; 5 received placebo; per-sample allocation not given. Repertoires of vaccine and placebo recipients were sequenced from samples taken on day 63 after the first injection. In Cohort 1b, about 25 adults aged 18-55 years were enrolled at a single site in Boston, USA, between 29 July and 7 August 2020. Ad26.COV2.S consisted of a replication-incompetent adenovirus type 26 vector by which a prefusion-stabilized SARS-CoV-2 spike protein from the original Wuhan strain was expressed. The immunoSEQ Assay was the method used to sequence TCRbeta CDR3 regions. After extraction, genomic DNA underwent amplification by bias-controlled multiplex PCR, followed by high-throughput sequencing. The study's own analysis went as follows. To quantify the absolute abundance of every unique TCRbeta CDR3 region, sequences were collapsed and filtered. Usable DNA was measured by amplifying reference genes present in all nucleated cells, and TCRbeta template counts were normalized to that usable DNA to estimate T cell fraction. Repertoire TCRs were annotated as SARS-CoV-2-specific when V gene, CDR3 amino acid sequence and J gene were exactly matched to a known reactive TCR set. MIRA supplied the reference SARS-CoV-2 TCR set, which was filtered for enrichment in COVID-19-positive ImmuneCODE repertoires so that public or cross-reactive TCRs were removed. Based on the MIRA antigens, annotated TCRs were further analysed at the level of specific ORF or position within ORF. Depth was the summed frequency of annotated unique rearrangements, while breadth was defined as annotated unique rearrangements over total unique productive rearrangements. Group comparisons of TCR breadth used two-sided Wilcoxon rank-sum tests. TCRdb took over this immuneACCESS table, retaining in-frame rearrangements with V and J assigned. Such tables are incomplete; in checked studies, under half of the missing clones stem from an unresolved V gene, and the remainder is unexplained. V and J calls and clone size are those listed in that table; D and trimming were worked out from the DNA. Within this sample are some 400,000 clones, with approximately 91% of them counted one time only. The ten largest clones capture about 2% of the sample.

Material: peripheral blood, obtained in a trial of Ad26.COV2.S vaccine versus placebo. The sequence links TRBV19 to TRBJ1-5; the D gene assignment is ambiguous. This TCR came from a person aged 18-60 years who received the Ad26.COV2.S COVID-19 vaccine or a placebo. The CDR3 protein is CASSIGPRVVSNQPQHF. DNA sequence: TGTGCCAGTAGTATCGGGCCTAGGGTGGTTAGCAATCAGCCCCAGCATTTT.